The T cell receptor (beta chain) described here comes from a study of T cells after yellow fever vaccination. Looking at the study overall: Preparation used SMART-Seq v4 Ultra Low Input for the low-cell-number fractions.

Regarding the study as a whole: Clones that expanded after primary vaccination mostly reappeared after the booster (roughly 97% CD4, around 87% CD8).

5'RACE template switching generated TCR cDNA, adding a universal primer site and UMIs. TCRdb redid the calling of the 5' RACE reads with MiXCR, one entry per CDR3 protein. The sample includes around 590,000 distinct CDR3 sequences, 12% seen only once; the top ten take 15%. In this sample, this clonotype turned up a few times. The antigen is not known. The V gene's germline CDR1 is DFQATT and CDR2 SNEGSKA (reference sequence). The CDR3 is made up of 16 amino acids. The V gene lost 1 base and the J gene lost 3 bases, with 16 bases spanning the gap. The rearrangement links TRBV20-1 to TRBJ2-1; a weak D match, TRBD2 (5 bases). Sample: PBMCs, taken on the day of the yellow fever booster vaccination. The clonotype comes from a man younger than 45 who received the YFV17D yellow fever vaccine. The CDR3 loop is CSARGRISADYNEQFF. CDR3 nucleotides: TGCAGTGCTAGAGGAAGGATTAGCGCCGACTACAATGAGCAGTTCTTC.